This TCR beta chain was sequenced during a study of chemoradiotherapy in HPV16-positive cancers. This clone is a singleton in its sample. Germline assignment: CDR1 GTSNPN and CDR2 SVGIG (reference sequence). CDR3 size: 15 residues. V lost 0 bases and J lost 5, with 11 bases in between. This table comes from immunoSEQ multiplex PCR, and its TCRdb copy is limited to in-frame clones, with some not included. The repertoire holds roughly 9,300 clones, with roughly 83% as singletons. The sequence was collected from a human donor with HPV-associated anogenital cancer. The rearrangement links TRBV30 to TRBJ1-6; D call uncertain. The material sequenced was blood, taken from a patient who underwent chemoradiotherapy. This CDR3 is CAWSVRRPDNSPLHF. The CDR3 nucleotides read TGTGCCTGGAGTGTACGTCGACCCGATAATTCACCCCTCCACTTT.